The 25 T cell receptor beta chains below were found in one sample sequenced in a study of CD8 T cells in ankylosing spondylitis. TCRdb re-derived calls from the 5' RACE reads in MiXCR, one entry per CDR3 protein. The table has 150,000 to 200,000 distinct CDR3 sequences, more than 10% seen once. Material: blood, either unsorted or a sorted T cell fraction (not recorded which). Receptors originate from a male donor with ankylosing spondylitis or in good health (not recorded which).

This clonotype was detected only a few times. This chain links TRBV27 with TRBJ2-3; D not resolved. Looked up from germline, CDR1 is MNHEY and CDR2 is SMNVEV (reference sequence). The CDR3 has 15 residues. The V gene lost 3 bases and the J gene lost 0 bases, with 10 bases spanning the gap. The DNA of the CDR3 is TGTGCCAGCAGTTTGTACTCGACTAGCACAGATACGCAGTATTTT. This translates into CASSLYSTSTDTQYF.

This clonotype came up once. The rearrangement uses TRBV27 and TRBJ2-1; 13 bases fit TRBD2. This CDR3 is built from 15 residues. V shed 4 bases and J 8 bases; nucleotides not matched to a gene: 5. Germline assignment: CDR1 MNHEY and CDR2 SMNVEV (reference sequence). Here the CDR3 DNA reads TGTGCCAGCAGTTCTGGGACTAGCGGGATGGATGAGCAGTTCTTC. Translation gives CASSSGTSGMDEQFF.

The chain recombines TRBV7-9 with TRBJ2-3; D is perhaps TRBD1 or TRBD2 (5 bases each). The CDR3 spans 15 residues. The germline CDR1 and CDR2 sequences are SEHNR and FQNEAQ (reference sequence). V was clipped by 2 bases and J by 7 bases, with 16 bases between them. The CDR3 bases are TGTGCCAGCAGCTTATACGGGGACGCTAGAAATACGCAGTATTTT. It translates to CASSLYGDARNTQYF. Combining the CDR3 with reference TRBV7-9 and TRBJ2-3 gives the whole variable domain DTGVSQNPRHKITKRGQNVTFRCDPISEHNRLYWYRQTLGQGPEFLTYFQNEAQLEKSRLLSDRFSAERPKGSFSTLEIQRTEQGDSAMYLCASSLYGDARNTQYFGPGTRLTVL.

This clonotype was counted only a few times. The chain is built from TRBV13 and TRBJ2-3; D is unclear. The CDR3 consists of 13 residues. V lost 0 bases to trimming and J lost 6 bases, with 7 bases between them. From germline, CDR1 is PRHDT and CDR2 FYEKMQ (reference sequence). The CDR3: CASSLGSKDTQYF. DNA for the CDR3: TGTGCCAGCAGCTTAGGGAGTAAGGATACGCAGTATTTT.

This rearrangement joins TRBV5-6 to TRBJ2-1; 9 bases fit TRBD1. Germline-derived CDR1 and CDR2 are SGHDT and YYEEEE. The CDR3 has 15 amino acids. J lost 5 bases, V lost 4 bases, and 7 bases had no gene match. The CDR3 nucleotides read TGTGCCAGCAGCGCGGGACAGGGAGGGAACAATGAGCAGTTCTTC. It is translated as CASSAGQGGNNEQFF.

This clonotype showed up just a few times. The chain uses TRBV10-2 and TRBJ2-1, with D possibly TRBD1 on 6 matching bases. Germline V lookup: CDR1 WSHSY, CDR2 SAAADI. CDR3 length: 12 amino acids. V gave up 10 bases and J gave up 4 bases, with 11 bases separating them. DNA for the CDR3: TGCGCCACGGAACAGGGATACAATGAGCAGTTCTTC. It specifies CATEQGYNEQFF.

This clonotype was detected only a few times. The CDR3 DNA is TGTGCCTCAAGCGGGTGGACTAATGAAAAACTGTTTTTT. This sequence encodes CASSGWTNEKLFF. This chain joins TRBV7-9 and TRBJ1-4; the D is unclear. CDR3 size: 13 residues. Looked up from germline, CDR1 is SEHNR and CDR2 is FQNEAQ (reference sequence). Trimming left V 11 bases short and J 2 bases short, with 12 bases between.

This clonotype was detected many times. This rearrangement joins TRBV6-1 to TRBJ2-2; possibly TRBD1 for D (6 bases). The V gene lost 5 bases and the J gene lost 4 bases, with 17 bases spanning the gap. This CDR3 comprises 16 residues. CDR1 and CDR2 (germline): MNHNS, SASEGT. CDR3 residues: CASSLWAGVTTGELFF. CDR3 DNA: TGTGCCAGCAGTCTCTGGGCAGGGGTCACCACCGGGGAGCTGTTTTTT.

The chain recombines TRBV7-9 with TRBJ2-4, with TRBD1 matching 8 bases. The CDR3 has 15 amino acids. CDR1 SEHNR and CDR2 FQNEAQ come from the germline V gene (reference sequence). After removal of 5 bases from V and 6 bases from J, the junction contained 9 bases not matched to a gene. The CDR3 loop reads CASSRISGQGNIQYF. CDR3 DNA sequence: TGTGCCAGCAGCCGTATTAGCGGACAGGGAAACATTCAGTACTTC.

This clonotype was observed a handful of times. CDR3 nucleotide sequence: TGTGCCAGCAGTGGTAGTGAAGCTTTCTTT. Its protein product is CASSGSEAFF. The chain employs TRBV12-3 or TRBV12-4 and TRBJ1-1, with D hard to call. The CDR3 totals 10 residues. Trimming cost V 5 bases and J 7 bases, with 5 bases left between them.

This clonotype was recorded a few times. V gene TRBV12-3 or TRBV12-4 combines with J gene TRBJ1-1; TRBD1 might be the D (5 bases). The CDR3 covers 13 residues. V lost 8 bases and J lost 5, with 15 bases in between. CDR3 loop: CASLLGRGTEAFF. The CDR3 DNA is TGTGCCAGCCTGCTAGGGCGGGGGACTGAAGCTTTCTTT.

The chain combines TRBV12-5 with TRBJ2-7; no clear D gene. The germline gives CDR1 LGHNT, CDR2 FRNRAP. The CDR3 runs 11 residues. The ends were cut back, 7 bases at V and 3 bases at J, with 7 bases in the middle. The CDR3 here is CASDRLYEQYF. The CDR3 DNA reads TGTGCTAGTGATCGGCTCTACGAGCAGTACTTC.

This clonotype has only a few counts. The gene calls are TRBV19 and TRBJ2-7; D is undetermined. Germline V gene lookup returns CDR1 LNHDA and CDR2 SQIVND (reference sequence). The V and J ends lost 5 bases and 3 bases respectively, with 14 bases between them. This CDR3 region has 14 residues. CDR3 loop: CASSPGRLGYEQYF. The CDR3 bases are TGTGCCAGTAGTCCCGGTCGACTCGGCTACGAGCAGTACTTC.

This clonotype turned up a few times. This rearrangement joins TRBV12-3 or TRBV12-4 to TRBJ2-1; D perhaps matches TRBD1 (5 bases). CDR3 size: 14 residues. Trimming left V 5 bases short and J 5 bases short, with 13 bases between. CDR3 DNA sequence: TGTGCCAGCAGTCTTGGGGCACAGGACAATGAGCAGTTCTTC. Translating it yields CASSLGAQDNEQFF.

The CDR3 DNA reads as TGCGCCAGCAGCCTACCTACTAGCGGTCCGTACAATGAGCAGTTCTTC. This codes for CASSLPTSGPYNEQFF. The chain links TRBV5-1 to TRBJ2-1; 8 bases line up with TRBD2. Germline CDR1 reads SGHRS; CDR2 reads YFSETQ. V lost 4 bases to trimming and J lost 4 bases; unmatched junction nucleotides: 10. The CDR3 is 16 amino acids.

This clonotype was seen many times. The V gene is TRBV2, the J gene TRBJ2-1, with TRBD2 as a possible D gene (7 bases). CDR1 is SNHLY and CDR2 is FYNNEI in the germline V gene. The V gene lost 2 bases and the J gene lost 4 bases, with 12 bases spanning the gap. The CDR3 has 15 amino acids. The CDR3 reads CASSEYGGQYNEQFF. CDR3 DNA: TGTGCCAGCAGTGAATACGGGGGGCAGTACAATGAGCAGTTCTTC.

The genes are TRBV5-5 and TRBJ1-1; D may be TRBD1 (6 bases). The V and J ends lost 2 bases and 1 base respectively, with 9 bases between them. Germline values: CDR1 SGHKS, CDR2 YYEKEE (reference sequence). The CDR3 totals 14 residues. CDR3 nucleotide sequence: TGTGCCAGCAGCTTTCACAGGGAGAACACTGAAGCTTTCTTT. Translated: CASSFHRENTEAFF. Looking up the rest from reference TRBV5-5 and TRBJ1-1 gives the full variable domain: DAGVTQSPTHLIKTRGQQVTLRCSPISGHKSVSWYQQVLGQGPQFIFQYYEKEERGRGNFPDRFSARQFPNYSSELNVNALLLGDSALYLCASSFHRENTEAFFGQGTRLTVV.

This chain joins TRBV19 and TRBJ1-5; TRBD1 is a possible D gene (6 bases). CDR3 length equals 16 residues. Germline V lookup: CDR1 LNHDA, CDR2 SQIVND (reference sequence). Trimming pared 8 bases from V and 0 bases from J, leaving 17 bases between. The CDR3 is CASGWTVTYSNQPQHF. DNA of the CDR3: TGTGCCAGTGGTTGGACAGTTACTTATAGCAATCAGCCCCAGCATTTT.

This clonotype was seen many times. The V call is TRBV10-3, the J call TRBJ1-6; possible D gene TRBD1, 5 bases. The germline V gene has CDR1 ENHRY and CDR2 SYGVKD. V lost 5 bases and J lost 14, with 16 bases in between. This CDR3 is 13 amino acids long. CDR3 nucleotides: TGTGCCATCAGTAACGAGACAGCCCCGGCCCTCCACTTT. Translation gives CAISNETAPALHF.

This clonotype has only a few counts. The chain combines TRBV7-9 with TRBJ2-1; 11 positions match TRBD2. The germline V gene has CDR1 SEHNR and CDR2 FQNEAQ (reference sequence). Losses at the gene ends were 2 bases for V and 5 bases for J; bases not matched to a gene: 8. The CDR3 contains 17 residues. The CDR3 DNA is TGTGCCAGCAGCTTACTGGTAGCGGGGGGGAGGGACAATGAGCAGTTCTTC. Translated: CASSLLVAGGRDNEQFF.

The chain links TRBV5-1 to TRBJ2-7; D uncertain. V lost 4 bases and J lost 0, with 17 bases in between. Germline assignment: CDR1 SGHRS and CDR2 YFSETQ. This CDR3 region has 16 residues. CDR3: CASSASLGMYSYEQYF. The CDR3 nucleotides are TGCGCCAGCAGCGCCAGCCTAGGAATGTACTCCTACGAGCAGTACTTC.

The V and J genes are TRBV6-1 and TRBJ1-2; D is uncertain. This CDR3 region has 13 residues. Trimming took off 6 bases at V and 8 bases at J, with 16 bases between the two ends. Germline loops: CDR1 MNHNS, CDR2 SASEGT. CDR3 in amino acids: CASRLSGLHGYTF. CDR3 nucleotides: TGTGCCAGCAGACTCTCGGGTCTCCACGGCTACACCTTC.

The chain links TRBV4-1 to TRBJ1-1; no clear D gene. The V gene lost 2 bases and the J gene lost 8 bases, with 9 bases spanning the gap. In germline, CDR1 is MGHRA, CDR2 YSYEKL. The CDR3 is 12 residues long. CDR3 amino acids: CASSQLGREAFF. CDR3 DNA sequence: TGCGCCAGCAGCCAATTGGGCAGGGAAGCTTTCTTT.

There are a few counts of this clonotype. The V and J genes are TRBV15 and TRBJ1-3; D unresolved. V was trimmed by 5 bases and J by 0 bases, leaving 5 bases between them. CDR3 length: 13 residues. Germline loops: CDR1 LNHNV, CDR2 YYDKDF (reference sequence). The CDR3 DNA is TGTGCCACCAGCTCGCCCTCTGGAAACACCATATATTTT. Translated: CATSSPSGNTIYF. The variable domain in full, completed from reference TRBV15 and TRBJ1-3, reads DAMVIQNPRYQVTQFGKPVTLSCSQTLNHNVMYWYQQKSSQAPKLLFHYYDKDFNNEADTPDNFQSRRPNTSFCFLDIRSPGLGDTAMYLCATSSPSGNTIYFGEGSWLTVV.

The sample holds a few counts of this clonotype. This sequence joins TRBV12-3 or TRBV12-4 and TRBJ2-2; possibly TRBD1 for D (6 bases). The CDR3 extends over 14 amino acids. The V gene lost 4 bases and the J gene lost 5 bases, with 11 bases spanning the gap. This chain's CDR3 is CASSSLTGTGELFF. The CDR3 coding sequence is TGTGCCAGCAGTTCCCTCACAGGGACCGGGGAGCTGTTTTTT.